This paragraph reports one T cell receptor beta chain. The antigen it recognizes is unknown. No clone much larger than this one lies a single base away; base qualities are absent. The data originate from a study of T cell responses to AZD1222 COVID-19 vaccine listed by TCRdb under 2021. A note on the overall study: AZD1222 recipients with second doses at about 4 weeks or about 12 weeks were pooled, because spike-specific TCR depth and breadth did not differ between schedules. TCR sequencing was performed for 230 to 250 trial participants, of whom around 200 were given two doses of AZD1222 and around 25 were given two doses of MenACWY control vaccine. Trial participants were enrolled by age into subgroups of 18-55, 56-69 and 70-plus years, and around 140, 26 and 57 TCR-sequenced participants, respectively, were included in these subgroups. What the research found in general, with its limitations: Conclusions about previously exposed vaccinees are limited because only a handful of AZD1222 recipients were SARS-CoV-2 seropositive at baseline. Spike-specific TCR breadth and depth rose significantly after two AZD1222 doses compared with day 0 and with MenACWY recipients. The whole spike protein was spanned by vaccine-associated CD4 TCRs, and dominant responses were seen in regions 160-218 and 743-854. Participants were mostly white British, with more females than males. The authors suggested clonal diversity may have been underestimated. Because no day 14 peak-response samples were available, repertoires were characterized only after the peak T cell response. The 56-69-year group was small, and its depth increase did not reach significance, likely because of low power. Reportedly, close to half of the unique spike-specific TCRs recognized epitopes lying outside the regions that are mutated in the B.1.351 and B.1.1.7 variants.

V is shortened by 7 bases, J by 5 bases, and the region joining them spans 23 bases. The CDR3 has 16 amino acids, counting the end cysteine and phenylalanine. The read is trimmed to its CDR3 DNA, 48 bases read in frame from base 1. CDR1 and CDR2 were assigned from the germline V gene as KGHSH and LQKENI. Sample time point, as interpreted from the label and publication: baseline before first vaccination. The vaccinee samples were drawn from two UK trials, COV001 and COV002, one of which was a single-blind randomized controlled phase 2/3 trial testing AZD1222 (ChAdOx1 nCoV-19) in healthy adults. Trial participant PBMC samples were collected at day 0 and day 28 after the second dose for TCRbeta chain sequencing. The CDR3 regions of human TCRbeta chains were analyzed by immunosequencing. Turning to the authors' computational methods: Repertoire TCRs were matched against a reference library of SARS-CoV-2-specific TCRs generated with the MIRA antigen-specificity platform. Breadth was defined as the fraction of unique TCRs that were SARS-CoV-2-associated, and depth was defined as the fraction of total T cells that were SARS-CoV-2-associated. Using the MIRA data, every spike-specific TCR was mapped to the spike region that the TCR reacted to and assigned to either a CD4 or a CD8 class. Log10-transformed breadth and depth values were compared by one-way ANOVA with Sidak's multiple comparisons tests. TCRdb limited this immuneACCESS table to in-frame rearrangements with V and J called. A share of clones is missing; checked studies link under half to unresolved V genes, and the rest is unexplained. The D gene and trimming were derived from the DNA, and the V and J assignments and clone size from that table. In all, the sample holds over 150,000 clones, and 75% to 95% of those were seen once. Approximately 3% of the sample is in the top ten clones.

The source is an adult in good health. The source material was peripheral blood, sampled on day 0 of AZD1222 vaccination. The chain is made from TRBV18 and TRBJ1-2; the best D guess is TRBD1, with 5 bases matching. The bases read TGTGCCAGCTGCATACGTCTCAGGGCATGGGGTTATGGCTACACCTTC. Its protein is CASCIRLRAWGYGYTF.